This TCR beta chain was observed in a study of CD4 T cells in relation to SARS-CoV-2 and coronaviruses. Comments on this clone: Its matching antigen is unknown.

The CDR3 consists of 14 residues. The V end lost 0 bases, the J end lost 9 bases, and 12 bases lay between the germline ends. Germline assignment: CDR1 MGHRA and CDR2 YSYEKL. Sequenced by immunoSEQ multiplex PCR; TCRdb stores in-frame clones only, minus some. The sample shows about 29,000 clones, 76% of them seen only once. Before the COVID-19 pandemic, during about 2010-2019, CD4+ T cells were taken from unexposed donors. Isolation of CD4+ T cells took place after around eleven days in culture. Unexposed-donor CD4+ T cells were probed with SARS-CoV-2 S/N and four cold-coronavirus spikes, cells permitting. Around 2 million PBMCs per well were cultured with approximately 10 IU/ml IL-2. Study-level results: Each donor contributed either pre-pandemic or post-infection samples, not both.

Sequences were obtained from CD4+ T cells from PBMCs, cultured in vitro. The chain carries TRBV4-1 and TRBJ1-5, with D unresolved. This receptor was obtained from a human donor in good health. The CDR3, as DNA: TGCGCCAGCAGCCAAGAGGGCAGGCTAGGGCCCCAGCATTTT. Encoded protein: CASSQEGRLGPQHF.